Listed below are T cell receptor beta chains from one sample, sequenced in a study of T cell responses to AZD1222 COVID-19 vaccine. Assay used: immunoSEQ multiplex PCR; TCRdb lists only in-frame clones, some missing. The data show more than 85,000 clones, around 89% seen once. The source was peripheral blood, collected on day 0 of AZD1222 vaccination. These receptors were obtained from an adult in good health. CDR3s include the opening cysteine and the closing phenylalanine or tryptophan. The D gene is left open where the match is weak. Clone size appears in some rows only: once, few, many, or a class for an expanded clone.

cdr3_nt cdr3_aa v_call clone_size d_call j_call
TGTGCCAGCTCACCACGGCCCAGGGAGACCCAGTACTTC CASSPRPRETQYF TRBV18 . . TRBJ2-5
TGTGCCACCAGCAGAGATCTCAGCGCGGGCGGGGAGCTGTTTTTT CATSRDLSAGGELFF TRBV15 . . TRBJ2-2
TGTGCCAGCATCAGGGGTGGAGGCAATCAGCCCCAGCATTTT CASIRGGGNQPQHF TRBV28 . . TRBJ1-5
TGTGCCACCAGTGACAGCTCTGGAAACACCATATATTTT CATSDSSGNTIYF TRBV24-1 . . TRBJ1-3
TGTGCCAGCAGTAACGCAGGGACTAGGAAACCGTACTTC CASSNAGTRKPYF TRBV6-2/TRBV6-3 . TRBD2 TRBJ2-7
TGTGCCAGCAGCCCTGGACAGGGTTCCATACAAGAGACCCAGTACTTC CASSPGQGSIQETQYF TRBV5-8 . TRBD1 TRBJ2-5
TGTGCCAGCAGTTACTCGGATTTTGGCGCTGAAGCTTTCTTT CASSYSDFGAEAFF TRBV6-2/TRBV6-3 . . TRBJ1-1
TGTGCCAGCAGTTTATTTGGGACAGGGGGCTACGAGCAGTACTTC CASSLFGTGGYEQYF TRBV28 . TRBD1 TRBJ2-7
TGTGCCAGCAGCCAAGGCGGTGGGACCTTCGGAGAAAAACTGTTTTTT CASSQGGGTFGEKLFF TRBV3-1/TRBV3-2 . . TRBJ1-4
TGTGCCAGCAGCTCAACAGGGAGGGCTGGGGCCAACGTCCTGACTTTC CASSSTGRAGANVLTF TRBV11-3 . . TRBJ2-6
TGTGCCAGCATCCCACCAGGGAGGGACGAGCAGTACTTC CASIPPGRDEQYF TRBV7-9 . TRBD2 TRBJ2-7
TGTGCCAGCAGTCCACGGTTGTTTTCCAACGAGCAGTACTTC CASSPRLFSNEQYF TRBV6-5 . . TRBJ2-7
TGTGCCAGCAGCTTAGACCACCCCGGGGAGCTGTTTTTT CASSLDHPGELFF TRBV7-9 . . TRBJ2-2
TGTGCCAGCAGCCCGCTGGGAGGGCCCGATCTCAACTTC CASSPLGGPDLNF TRBV9 . TRBD2 TRBJ2-4
TGTGCCAGCAGCCCCCCAAGGGGGGACTACAATGAGCAGTTCTTC CASSPPRGDYNEQFF TRBV7-2 . . TRBJ2-1
TGTGCCAGCAGTTACCTGACTAGCGCGGGGGAGCAGTTCTTC CASSYLTSAGEQFF TRBV6-5 . TRBD2 TRBJ2-1
TGTGCCAGCAGCTTAGCAAAGCGGCTAGCGGACAATGAGCAGTTCTTC CASSLAKRLADNEQFF TRBV7-2 . TRBD2 TRBJ2-1
TGTGCCAGCAGCTTGCAAGCGGGGGCCCACAATGAGCAGTTCTTC CASSLQAGAHNEQFF TRBV5-4 . TRBD2 TRBJ2-1
TGTGCCAGTAGCCGGGACAGGGCCTACGAGCAGTACTTC CASSRDRAYEQYF TRBV19 . TRBD1 TRBJ2-7
TGTGCCAGCAGCTCGACGGAGGGGACCCAGTACTTC CASSSTEGTQYF TRBV7-9 . . TRBJ2-5
TGTGCCTGGAGCCGGACAGGGCCCACTGAAGCTTTCTTT CAWSRTGPTEAFF TRBV30 . TRBD1 TRBJ1-1
TGTGCCAGCAGCCAAGAGCTAAGAGGTGAGCAGTTCTTC CASSQELRGEQFF TRBV14 . . TRBJ2-1
TGTGCCAGCACCGCCACCGGAAAGAACTATGGCTACACCTTC CASTATGKNYGYTF TRBV28 . . TRBJ1-2
TGTGCCAGCAGCTTAACAGATACGCAGTATTTT CASSLTDTQYF TRBV7-2 . . TRBJ2-3
TGTGCCAGCAGTTCGACCAACAGGGTTGGCTACACCTTC CASSSTNRVGYTF TRBV28 . . TRBJ1-2
TGTGCCATCAGTGAGGACAGGGGAAACTATGGCTACACCTTC CAISEDRGNYGYTF TRBV10-3 . TRBD1 TRBJ1-2
TGCGCCAGCAGCTTGGTACAGGGATTTGGTGAGCAGTACTTC CASSLVQGFGEQYF TRBV5-1 . . TRBJ2-7
TGTGCCACCAGTGATTTAGGAGATGGCTACACCTTC CATSDLGDGYTF TRBV24-1 . . TRBJ1-2
TGTGCCAGCAGTTTGGTAGGCACTAATGAAAAACTGTTTTTT CASSLVGTNEKLFF TRBV28 . . TRBJ1-4
TGTGCCAGCAGCCGTTGGACAGGGGGAGGAAATCAGCCCCAGCATTTT CASSRWTGGGNQPQHF TRBV5-6 . TRBD1 TRBJ1-5
TGTGCCAGCAACGGTCCCTCGGCGCTACTGTTTTTT CASNGPSALLFF TRBV28 . . TRBJ1-4
TGTGCCAGCAGCCATGCATCTCGGGAGCAGTACTTC CASSHASREQYF TRBV3-1/TRBV3-2 few . TRBJ2-7
TGTGCCAGCAGCTTAGCGGGGAGGGCCTTCTCCAATGAGCAGTTCTTC CASSLAGRAFSNEQFF TRBV7-8 once TRBD2 TRBJ2-1
TGTGCCAGCAGTTTAGGGGGACAGGGGAACTATGGCTACACCTTC CASSLGGQGNYGYTF TRBV28 . TRBD1 TRBJ1-2